Here is one T cell receptor beta chain with its context. Only in-frame clones appear in the TCRdb table, and some are missing; sequencing was by immunoSEQ multiplex PCR. The data show 25,000 to 35,000 clones, about nine tenths seen once. This record belongs to a study of T cell changes during pregnancy in multiple sclerosis. This CDR3 contains 15 residues. Trimming pared 5 bases from V and 3 bases from J, leaving 13 bases between. CDR1 MNHEY and CDR2 SVGAGI come from the germline V gene. The chain employs TRBV6-5 and TRBJ2-2; possibly TRBD1 for D (5 bases). Sample: CD8+ T cells from peripheral blood mononuclear cells, taken in the second trimester of pregnancy. The clonotype was recovered from a female donor with multiple sclerosis, enrolled in a pregnancy study. The CDR3 coding sequence is TGTGCCAGCAGTGGCAGGGTCATCGACACCGGGGAGCTGTTTTTT. Translated: CASSGRVIDTGELFF.